One sample yielded the 29 T cell receptor beta chains listed below, sequenced in a study of blood T cell repertoires in COVID-19. Profiled with immunoSEQ multiplex PCR; TCRdb holds only in-frame clones, not every one. The sample yields some 310,000 clones, about nine tenths seen once. Input material: peripheral blood. The receptors stem from a woman in her thirties with COVID-19, enrolled during active disease.

The chain links TRBV27 to TRBJ2-1; 8 nucleotides line up with TRBD2. Germline CDR1 is MNHEY and CDR2 is SMNVEV (reference sequence). J lost 4 bases, V lost 6 bases, and 8 bases had no gene match. The CDR3 loop spans 15 amino acids. The CDR3 is CASSKTTSDYNEQFF. The CDR3 nucleotides are TGTGCCAGCAGCAAGACGACTAGCGATTACAATGAGCAGTTCTTC.

This clone was seen only once. This chain connects TRBV3-1 (or the pseudogene TRBV3-2) to TRBJ2-7, with D perhaps TRBD1 (6 bases). The ends were cut back, 5 bases at V and 0 bases at J, with 11 bases in the middle. CDR3 length: 14 residues. From germline, CDR1 is LGHDT and CDR2 YNNKEL (reference sequence). CDR3 protein: CASSAQTGSYEQYF. The CDR3 nucleotides are TGTGCCAGCAGCGCCCAGACAGGCTCCTACGAGCAGTACTTC.

The V call is TRBV25-1, the J call TRBJ2-2; D unresolved. The V end lost 0 bases, the J end lost 3 bases, and 8 bases lay between the germline ends. The CDR3 spans 15 residues. Germline V gene lookup returns CDR1 MGHDK and CDR2 SYGVNS. CDR3 sequence: CASSEYWADTGELFF. CDR3 nucleotide sequence: TGTGCCAGCAGTGAATATTGGGCCGACACCGGGGAGCTGTTTTTT.

The chain joins TRBV5-1 to TRBJ2-1, with 12 nucleotides matching TRBD2. Germline-derived CDR1 and CDR2 are SGHRS and YFSETQ. V lost 4 bases to trimming and J lost 0 bases; unmatched junction nucleotides: 5. This CDR3 spans 17 amino acids. CDR3 in amino acids: CASSIQLAGGSYNEQFF. The CDR3 nucleotides are TGCGCCAGCAGCATCCAACTAGCGGGAGGCTCCTACAATGAGCAGTTCTTC. Combining the CDR3 with reference TRBV5-1 and TRBJ2-1 gives the whole variable domain KAGVTQTPRYLIKTRGQQVTLSCSPISGHRSVSWYQQTPGQGLQFLFEYFSETQRNKGNFPGRFSGRQFSNSRSEMNVSTLELGDSALYLCASSIQLAGGSYNEQFFGPGTRLTVL.

The chain is built from TRBV11-2 and TRBJ2-7; D perhaps matches TRBD1 (5 bases). The V gene's germline CDR1 is SGHAT and CDR2 FQNNGV. The V end lost 6 bases, the J end lost 11 bases, and 17 bases lay between the germline ends. This CDR3 spans 12 amino acids. The CDR3 here is CASSYPGMIEYF. As DNA, the CDR3 is TGTGCCAGCAGTTATCCAGGGATGATAGAGTACTTC.

J is TRBJ2-7 and V is TRBV4-1, with a possible D match to TRBD1 (5 bases). The germline V gene has CDR1 MGHRA and CDR2 YSYEKL. Trimming cost V 0 bases and J 6 bases, with 9 bases left between them. This CDR3 region has 13 residues. CDR3: CASSQEGAVEQYF. CDR3 in DNA: TGCGCCAGCAGCCAAGAAGGGGCGGTCGAGCAGTACTTC.

This rearrangement joins TRBV25-1 to TRBJ2-3; 12 bases fit TRBD2. Per the germline V gene, CDR1 is MGHDK and CDR2 is SYGVNS. The V segment lost 4 bases and the J segment 6 bases; nucleotides outside the gene matches: 8. CDR3 size: 16 residues. CDR3 nucleotides: TGTGCCAGCAGTGGCGGCCCTAGCGGGAGGGCGGATACGCAGTATTTT. Translation: CASSGGPSGRADTQYF.

V is TRBV6-2 or TRBV6-3 and J is TRBJ1-1, with D perhaps matching TRBD1 (5 bases). The germline CDR1 and CDR2 sequences are MNHEY and SVGEGT. The CDR3 spans 18 residues. Trimming cost V 5 bases and J 0 bases, with 22 bases left between them. CDR3 protein: CASSDNRNPLFVNTEAFF. The CDR3 DNA sequence: TGTGCCAGCAGTGACAACAGGAACCCTTTATTCGTGAACACTGAAGCTTTCTTT.

This clone was recorded only once. The gene calls are TRBV18 and TRBJ2-7; D is possibly TRBD1 (5 bases). In germline, CDR1 is KGHSH, CDR2 LQKENI. The CDR3 totals 14 residues. V gave up 1 base and J gave up 4 bases, with 11 bases separating them. CDR3 loop: CASSPQGFEYEQYF. Here the CDR3 DNA reads TGTGCCAGCTCACCACAGGGGTTCGAATACGAGCAGTACTTC.

This chain connects TRBV2 to TRBJ2-5, with D possibly being TRBD2 (6 bases). V was trimmed by 8 bases and J by 1 base, leaving 17 bases between them. The CDR3 has 15 amino acids. The germline gives CDR1 SNHLY, CDR2 FYNNEI. CDR3 sequence: CASWGDDKPQETQYF. DNA for the CDR3: TGTGCCAGCTGGGGGGACGACAAACCCCAAGAGACCCAGTACTTC.

Points on this clone: Other DNA sequences from this sample encode an identical CDR3 as well. This chain connects TRBV19 to TRBJ1-1; 10 positions agree with TRBD1. Germline V gene data show CDR1 as LNHDA and CDR2 as SQIVND (reference sequence). Germline trimming cut 5 bases from V and 4 bases from J; bases unmatched to any gene: 4. CDR3 length: 14 residues. CDR3 region: CASSSTGGRTEAFF. The CDR3 coding sequence is TGTGCCAGTAGTTCGACAGGGGGCCGCACTGAAGCTTTCTTT.

The V call is TRBV19, the J call TRBJ1-5; the D gene is possibly TRBD1 (5 bases). The germline CDR1 and CDR2 sequences are LNHDA and SQIVND (reference sequence). The CDR3 contains 15 residues. V dropped 6 bases and J dropped 3 bases, with 15 bases sitting between them. CDR3: CASSPSGLNNQPQHF. The CDR3 DNA reads as TGTGCCAGTAGCCCCTCGGGACTTAACAATCAGCCCCAGCATTTT.

This clone was detected once. The chain joins TRBV6-1 to TRBJ1-3; D gene ambiguous. Germline V CDR1 and CDR2: MNHNS, SASEGT. Trimming shortened V by 3 bases and J by 0 bases, and 6 bases separated the two germline ends. The CDR3 runs 14 residues. The CDR3 coding sequence is TGTGCCAGCAGTGATGGAGGCTCTGGAAACACCATATATTTT. It encodes CASSDGGSGNTIYF.

The CDR3 is CASSYGNPDEKLFF. CDR3 nucleotide sequence: TGCGCCAGCAGCTACGGGAACCCCGACGAAAAACTGTTTTTT. The chain joins TRBV10-2 to TRBJ1-4; D remains unclear. Trimming removed 6 bases from V and 8 bases from J, with 16 bases in between. CDR3 length: 14 residues. Germline V gene sequence: CDR1 WSHSY, CDR2 SAAADI.

This clone was observed a handful of times. This chain links TRBV6-1 with TRBJ2-7, with TRBD2 identical over 11 bases. Germline trimming cut 1 base from V and 12 bases from J; bases unmatched to any gene: 8. Germline V gives CDR1 MNHNS, CDR2 SASEGT. This CDR3 region has 14 residues. CDR3 sequence reads: CASSEEGSGRETYF. The CDR3 coding sequence is TGTGCCAGCAGTGAAGAAGGTAGCGGGAGGGAGACGTACTTC.

The chain recombines TRBV10-2 with TRBJ2-1, with 10 bases aligning to TRBD2. Per germline, CDR1 WSHSY and CDR2 SAAADI. V lost 5 bases and J lost 9; bases outside the gene matches: 10. CDR3 length equals 15 residues. For the CDR3, the DNA is TGCGCCAGCAGTACCCTAGCGGGAGATTTTGGTGAGCAGTTCTTC. Amino acids: CASSTLAGDFGEQFF.

The gene calls are TRBV18 and TRBJ1-1, with D hard to call. Germline V gives CDR1 KGHSH, CDR2 LQKENI. Trimming cost V 3 bases and J 4 bases, with 9 bases left between them. This CDR3 is built from 13 residues. In DNA, the CDR3 is TGTGCCAGCTCACCGGTAGCTACCACTGAAGCTTTCTTT. This sequence encodes CASSPVATTEAFF.

The chain has TRBV5-1 and TRBJ2-1; 10 positions match TRBD2. The CDR3 length is 13 residues. Germline V gene sequence: CDR1 SGHRS, CDR2 YFSETQ. J gave up 8 bases and V 7 bases, and 6 bases lay outside the gene matches. CDR3 residues: CASGTSVRDEQFF. The CDR3 DNA sequence: TGCGCCAGCGGGACTAGCGTTCGGGATGAGCAGTTCTTC.

The chain carries TRBV2 and TRBJ1-6, with 7 nucleotides matching TRBD1. CDR1 and CDR2 from the germline V gene are SNHLY and FYNNEI. V dropped 3 bases and J dropped 9; count of bases not matched to a gene: 2. The length of the CDR3 is 13 residues. CDR3 DNA sequence: TGTGCCAGCAGTGAGCAGGGGGGTTCACCCCTCCACTTT. Its protein is CASSEQGGSPLHF.

The chain combines TRBV5-4 with TRBJ2-5; 12 positions match TRBD2. The CDR3 runs to 17 residues. Trimming at V came to 4 bases and at J to 2 bases, leaving 9 bases not matched to a gene. The germline V gene encodes CDR1 SGHNT and CDR2 YYREEE (reference sequence). The CDR3 protein is CASSPLAGGPRQETQYF. Here the CDR3 DNA reads TGTGCCAGCAGCCCTCTAGCGGGAGGGCCCCGTCAAGAGACCCAGTACTTC.

The gene calls are TRBV11-3 and TRBJ1-1; no firm D call. The germline gives CDR1 SGHNT, CDR2 YENEEA. This CDR3 comprises 14 residues. V lost 5 bases and J lost 3, with 13 bases in between. In DNA, the CDR3 is TGTGCCAGCAGCAAAGAGCGCCTGGACACTGAAGCTTTCTTT. This encodes CASSKERLDTEAFF. Using reference TRBV11-3 and TRBJ1-1 for the parts outside the CDR3, the full variable domain is EAGVVQSPRYKIIEKKQPVAFWCNPISGHNTLYWYLQNLGQGPELLIRYENEEAVDDSQLPKDRFSAERLKGVDSTLKIQPAELGDSAVYLCASSKERLDTEAFFGQGTRLTVV.

V is TRBV6-5 and J is TRBJ1-2; D unclear. Trimming pared 6 bases from V and 7 bases from J, leaving 18 bases between. Germline-derived CDR1 and CDR2 are MNHEY and SVGAGI. This CDR3 has 14 amino acids. The DNA for the CDR3 is TGTGCCAGCAGATCCCCCGCAGTAACCCCTGGCTACACCTTC. Translated, it gives CASRSPAVTPGYTF.

The chain links TRBV6-5 to TRBJ2-3, with TRBD1 matching over 10 bases. Trimming cost V 7 bases and J 4 bases; bases outside gene matches: 8. The CDR3 loop spans 15 amino acids. The germline CDR1 and CDR2 sequences are MNHEY and SVGAGI. As DNA, the CDR3 is TGTGCCAGCACCGGGACAGGGGAGGGTGCAGATACGCAGTATTTT. Translating it yields CASTGTGEGADTQYF.

This rearrangement joins TRBV5-1 to TRBJ1-2; D is undetermined. With 5 bases removed from V and 3 bases from J, the gap between germline ends came to 17 bases. Germline CDR1 and CDR2: SGHRS and YFSETQ. The CDR3 has 15 residues. CDR3 residues: CASRRYFGVDYGYTF. For the CDR3, the DNA is TGCGCCAGCAGGCGCTATTTCGGGGTCGACTATGGCTACACCTTC.

For the CDR3, the DNA is TGTGCCAGCTCACCCGGGACAGGGGGGAGCTCCTACGAGCAGTACTTC. Translation: CASSPGTGGSSYEQYF. The V call is TRBV18, the J call TRBJ2-7; 11 bases are shared with TRBD1. With V trimmed by 3 bases and J by 0 bases, 4 bases remained unmatched. CDR1 KGHSH and CDR2 LQKENI come from the germline V gene. The CDR3 runs 16 residues.

The chain is built from TRBV4-1 and TRBJ2-1, with 11 bases that match TRBD2. The CDR3 consists of 17 residues. The germline gives CDR1 MGHRA, CDR2 YSYEKL. After removal of 1 base from V and 5 bases from J, the junction contained 7 bases not matched to a gene. The CDR3 is CASSQGTSGWGHNEQFF. In DNA form, the CDR3 reads TGCGCCAGCAGCCAAGGGACTAGCGGGTGGGGCCACAATGAGCAGTTCTTC.

This chain uses TRBV4-1 with TRBJ1-1, with TRBD1 as a possible D gene (5 bases). The germline V and J ends were trimmed by 0 bases and 6 bases, with 14 bases remaining between them. The germline V gene encodes CDR1 MGHRA and CDR2 YSYEKL. The CDR3 runs to 15 residues. The CDR3 DNA follows: TGCGCCAGCAGCCAAGAGTTGGCGGGGACTGCTGAAGCTTTCTTT. Encoded protein: CASSQELAGTAEAFF.

The chain employs TRBV20-1 and TRBJ1-1; D remains unclear. CDR3 length equals 11 residues. Germline loops: CDR1 DFQATT, CDR2 SNEGSKA (reference sequence). In DNA form, the CDR3 reads TGCAGGGCACTTGAGGGCACTGAAGCTTTCTTT. Protein product: CRALEGTEAFF.

This clone showed up just once. The gene calls are TRBV7-9 and TRBJ2-1, with TRBD2 matching 8 bases. Per germline, CDR1 SEHNR and CDR2 FQNEAQ (reference sequence). CDR3 length: 17 residues. Trimming at V came to 4 bases and at J to 7 bases, leaving 15 bases not matched to a gene. CDR3 residues: CASSSPGVEAGANEQFF. The CDR3 nucleotides read TGTGCCAGCAGCTCTCCGGGGGTAGAAGCGGGAGCAAATGAGCAGTTCTTC.